The 17 T cell receptor beta chains given below trace back to one sample, sequenced in a study of shared clonotypes between healthy human individuals. CD45RO-negative CD8 cells positively selected for CCR7 made up the naive population, which excluded terminally differentiated effector memory CD45RA+ cells. The assay was immunoSEQ multiplex PCR, and TCRdb's table has in-frame clones only and misses some. The data contain some 2.1 million clones, 93% of them singletons. The sequenced sample consisted of naive CD8+ T cells from PBMCs. These receptors all stem from a man aged 18 to 29 in good health. Some clones in this sample may be carry-over from other donors' samples.

The chain joins TRBV4-3 to TRBJ1-1; D is ambiguous. The length of the CDR3 is 14 residues. Germline CDR1 and CDR2: LGHNA and YSLEER. Trimming took 1 base from V and 8 from J, leaving 14 bases between them. CDR3 sequence (DNA): TGCGCCAGCAGCCAAGTGTTACTTAGCACCGAAGCTTTCTTT. It yields the protein CASSQVLLSTEAFF.

This clone was found once. The genes are TRBV4-2 and TRBJ2-7, with TRBD1 matching over 8 bases. This CDR3 is 15 amino acids long. Germline CDR1 reads LGHNA; CDR2 reads YNFKEQ. J lost 3 bases, V lost 4 bases, and 8 bases had no gene match. CDR3 bases: TGTGCCAGCAGCCGCACCGGGACAGGAATCTACGAGCAGTACTTC. It is translated as CASSRTGTGIYEQYF.

The chain recombines TRBV6-1 with TRBJ2-2; no clear D. The germline gives CDR1 MNHNS, CDR2 SASEGT. With 6 bases removed from V and 3 bases from J, the gap between germline ends came to 8 bases. CDR3 length equals 13 residues. Here the CDR3 reads CASRPGHTGELFF. CDR3 in DNA: TGTGCCAGCAGGCCAGGACACACCGGGGAGCTGTTTTTT.

This clone was picked up a small number of times. The same CDR3 is also encoded by other DNA sequences in this sample. The chain is built from TRBV7-9 and TRBJ1-5; D remains unclear. Germline V lookup: CDR1 SEHNR, CDR2 FQNEAQ (reference sequence). The CDR3 covers 14 residues. The V end lost 4 bases, the J end lost 0 bases, and 7 bases lay between the germline ends. CDR3 nucleotides: TGTGCCAGCAGCTCAGTTTATAGCAATCAGCCCCAGCATTTT. Translating gives CASSSVYSNQPQHF. The whole variable domain, filled in from reference TRBV7-9 and TRBJ1-5, reads DTGVSQNPRHKITKRGQNVTFRCDPISEHNRLYWYRQTLGQGPEFLTYFQNEAQLEKSRLLSDRFSAERPKGSFSTLEIQRTEQGDSAMYLCASSSVYSNQPQHFGDGTRLSIL.

This sequence joins TRBV5-6 and TRBJ2-7, with 7 bases that match TRBD1. The CDR3 is 14 residues long. J was trimmed by 2 bases and V by 2 bases; bases with no gene match: 4. Germline V gene data show CDR1 as SGHDT and CDR2 as YYEEEE. CDR3 DNA sequence: TGTGCCAGCAGCTTATGGGACAGTGCCTACGAGCAGTACTTC. This translates into CASSLWDSAYEQYF.

This clone was counted a single time. The gene calls are TRBV19 and TRBJ1-2; TRBD1 is a possible D gene (6 bases). Trimming left V 4 bases short and J 6 bases short, with 15 bases between. Looked up from germline, CDR1 is LNHDA and CDR2 is SQIVND (reference sequence). The CDR3 is made up of 14 amino acids. The CDR3 region is CASSTRGRAHGYTF. The CDR3 nucleotides read TGTGCCAGTAGTACCCGGGGGCGCGCGCATGGCTACACCTTC.

V is TRBV5-1 and J is TRBJ2-1, with 7 bases lining up with TRBD2. Trimming at V came to 5 bases and at J to 10 bases, leaving 12 bases not matched to a gene. This CDR3 is 14 amino acids long. The germline CDR1 and CDR2 sequences are SGHRS and YFSETQ. The CDR3 DNA follows: TGCGCCAGCAGGACTAGCAGGACCGCAGGGGAGCAGTTCTTC. Amino acid sequence: CASRTSRTAGEQFF.

The chain carries TRBV19 and TRBJ2-7; weak D call: TRBD1 (5 bases). Germline CDR1 is LNHDA and CDR2 is SQIVND (reference sequence). Trimming cost V 5 bases and J 0 bases, with 11 bases left between them. The CDR3 spans 14 residues. In DNA form, the CDR3 reads TGTGCCAGTAGTCCTCGACAGAGCTCCTACGAGCAGTACTTC. It yields the protein CASSPRQSSYEQYF.

The chain is built from TRBV5-6 and TRBJ2-3; possibly TRBD1 for D (6 bases). Trimming stripped 4 bases from V and 6 bases from J, with 18 bases between. Per germline, CDR1 SGHDT and CDR2 YYEEEE. The CDR3 runs to 15 residues. The CDR3 loop is CASSPSLGASDTQYF. The CDR3 DNA is TGTGCCAGCAGCCCCTCTTTGGGGGCGAGTGATACGCAGTATTTT. The full variable domain, its missing parts supplied by reference TRBV5-6 and TRBJ2-3, is DAGVTQSPTHLIKTRGQQVTLRCSPKSGHDTVSWYQQALGQGPQFIFQYYEEEERQRGNFPDRFSGHQFPNYSSELNVNALLLGDSALYLCASSPSLGASDTQYFGPGTRLTVL.

The chain employs TRBV7-9 and TRBJ2-7, with TRBD1 matching 7 bases. Germline V lookup: CDR1 SEHNR, CDR2 FQNEAQ (reference sequence). The CDR3 covers 16 residues. The V segment lost 5 bases and the J segment 1 base; nucleotides outside the gene matches: 11. The CDR3 loop reads CASSPGKTGLSYEQYF. The CDR3 nucleotides are TGTGCCAGCAGCCCCGGCAAGACAGGGCTATCCTACGAGCAGTACTTC.

In regard to this clone: One end of the junction does not line up with germline, which may come from a read error. The chain is built from TRBV28 and TRBJ2-7; perhaps TRBD1 as D (6 bases). The CDR3 sequence is 12 residues long. The V gene's germline CDR1 is MDHEN and CDR2 SYDVKM. This CDR3 is CASKSRGYERYF. The CDR3 bases are TGTGCCAGCAAAAGCAGGGGCTACGAGCGGTACTTC. The full variable domain, its missing parts supplied by reference TRBV28 and TRBJ2-7, is DVKVTQSSRYLVKRTGEKVFLECVQDMDHENMFWYRQDPGLGLRLIYFSYDVKMKEKGDIPEGYSVSREKKERFSLILESASTNQTSMYLCASKSRGYERYFGPGTRLTVT.

The V gene is TRBV5-6, the J gene TRBJ1-1, with D possibly being TRBD1 (5 bases). V was pared by 0 bases and J by 11 bases, with 17 bases between. Germline CDR1 reads SGHDT; CDR2 reads YYEEEE. The CDR3 has 14 amino acids. CDR3 bases: TGTGCCAGCAGCTTGGCGCAGGGACTGCCGGGTGCTTTCTTT. It is translated as CASSLAQGLPGAFF.

As regards this clone: At the DNA level, this CDR3 is encoded by other sequences in the same sample as well. This chain connects TRBV7-3 to TRBJ2-7, with D possibly TRBD1 on 5 matching bases. Between the trimmed V and J ends, which lost 2 bases and 0 bases, there was a span of 8 bases. Germline-derived CDR1 and CDR2 are SGHTA and FQGTGA. This CDR3 comprises 14 residues. The CDR3 sequence is CASSLAGPSYEQYF. The CDR3, as DNA: TGTGCCAGCAGCTTAGCAGGGCCCTCCTACGAGCAGTACTTC.

The chain employs TRBV11-2 and TRBJ2-1; D may match TRBD1 or TRBD2 (6 bases each). V lost 2 bases to trimming and J lost 2 bases, with 10 bases between them. This CDR3 is built from 15 residues. Per germline, CDR1 SGHAT and CDR2 FQNNGV. The CDR3 sequence: CASSLLRGAYNEQFF. In DNA form, the CDR3 reads TGTGCCAGCAGCTTATTGAGGGGGGCCTACAATGAGCAGTTCTTC.

CDR3 in DNA: TGCGCCAGCGGAATTGGCGGGAGTAGGTTCACAGATACGCAGTATTTT. It encodes CASGIGGSRFTDTQYF. The chain joins TRBV4-3 to TRBJ2-3; 7 positions agree with TRBD2. The germline V gene encodes CDR1 LGHNA and CDR2 YSLEER. The CDR3 loop spans 16 amino acids. With V trimmed by 8 bases and J by 2 bases, 13 bases remained unmatched.

The chain uses TRBV19 and TRBJ1-5; the D is unclear. The CDR3 is 15 amino acids. CDR1 LNHDA and CDR2 SQIVND come from the germline V gene (reference sequence). The ends were cut back, 5 bases at V and 2 bases at J, with 13 bases in the middle. The CDR3 region has the DNA TGTGCCAGTAGTGAACGGGTTTCGGGCAATCAGCCCCAGCATTTT. This encodes CASSERVSGNQPQHF.

The table lists this clone with a few counts. In DNA form, the CDR3 reads TGTGCCAGCAGCGTGGGAATGAACACTGAAGCTTTCTTT. Protein sequence: CASSVGMNTEAFF. This chain connects TRBV5-8 to TRBJ1-1; no firm D call. V was pared by 4 bases and J by 0 bases, with 7 bases between. CDR3 size: 13 residues. In germline, CDR1 is SGHTS, CDR2 YDEGEE.